These T cell receptor beta chains were read from a single sample in a study of response to subunit inactivated influenza vaccine. TCRdb re-analysed the RT-PCR reads in MiXCR, keeping a single row per CDR3 protein. Of hundreds of thousands of distinct CDR3 sequences listed, about 14% are singletons. The material sequenced was PBMCs from blood, taken 14 to 15 days before vaccination. These receptors were taken from a man in his fifties or sixties who received an inactivated influenza vaccine. CDR3s include the opening cysteine and the closing phenylalanine or tryptophan.

TRBV4-3,TRBJ2-1,CASSQAGVGYNEQFF
TRBV11-2,TRBJ2-2,CASSMPQGSLMNTGELFF
TRBV20-1,TRBJ2-7,CSARGTGGTGEQYF
TRBV12-3/TRBV12-4,TRBJ2-7,CASSLETGLSEQYF
TRBV20-1,TRBJ2-3,CSARDFRTGLTDTQYF
TRBV11-1,TRBJ2-3,CASSLGRIAGGPTDTQYF
TRBV3-1,TRBJ2-7,CASSPTRFVRAYEQYF
TRBV7-9,TRBJ2-1,CASSSVFLAGVNEQFF
TRBV5-1,TRBJ1-4,CASSLQGGNEKLFF
TRBV29-1,TRBJ2-3,CSVGRGGADTQYF
TRBV4-3,TRBJ2-3,CASSQVLGGRTDTQYF
TRBV7-2,TRBJ2-1,CASSLAQDPSYNEQFF
TRBV5-1,TRBJ2-5,CASSPSGEWETQYF
TRBV20-1,TRBJ2-2,CSANGPKGAGELFF
TRBV12-3/TRBV12-4,TRBJ2-7,CASSLSTGFEQYF
TRBV27,TRBJ2-7,CASSFSDRPHEQYF
TRBV6-1,TRBJ2-1,CASWGRLARNEQFF
TRBV3-1,TRBJ2-7,CASESRGYEQYF
TRBV5-1,TRBJ2-7,CASRVGTGPTEQYF
TRBV6-1,TRBJ1-2,CASREARGYGYTF
TRBV20-1,TRBJ2-2,CSARPSPGSGELFF
TRBV20-1,TRBJ1-5,CSARDTGEQPQHF